Presented here are 5 T cell receptor beta chains from one specimen sequenced in a study of blood T cells in healthy people across ages. Together with a sample-barcoded 5' primer, a J-beta primer mix was included in a second PCR lasting about 6 to 11 cycles. TCRdb re-derived calls from the 5' RACE reads in MiXCR, one entry per CDR3 protein. The table lists approximately 880,000 distinct CDR3 sequences, about 48% of them singletons. The sequenced sample was blood. These receptors were collected from a man aged 25 to 40 in good health.

The gene calls are TRBV6-5 and TRBJ1-2; D gene unclear. Germline CDR1 is MNHEY and CDR2 is SVGAGI. Trimming removed 6 bases from V and 13 bases from J, with 21 bases in between. The CDR3 extends over 13 amino acids. CDR3 region: CASSPHLDGISTF. DNA of the CDR3: TGTGCCAGCAGCCCCCACCTTGACGGGATCAGCACCTTC.

The chain recombines TRBV24-1 with TRBJ2-2, with D possibly matching TRBD2 (6 bases). The CDR3 is made up of 16 amino acids. The germline V gene has CDR1 KGHDR and CDR2 SFDVKD. The V gene lost 12 bases and the J gene lost 1 base, with 20 bases spanning the gap. As DNA, the CDR3 is TGTGCCTCTTCAAACGTCGCCGGGGGGAACACCGGGGAGCTGTTTTTT. This translates into CASSNVAGGNTGELFF.

This clonotype was seen only a few times. The rearrangement links TRBV5-1 to TRBJ2-7, with D possibly TRBD1 on 5 matching bases. V was trimmed by 7 bases and J by 2 bases, leaving 13 bases between them. The CDR3 extends over 13 amino acids. Germline V gene lookup returns CDR1 SGHRS and CDR2 YFSETQ. CDR3 sequence reads: CASGYGAAYEQYF. The CDR3 coding sequence is TGCGCCAGCGGATATGGGGCGGCCTACGAGCAGTACTTC.

This clonotype was seen only a few times. V is TRBV9 and J is TRBJ2-3; 11 bases match TRBD2. The CDR3 runs 17 residues. Losses at the gene ends were 0 bases for V and 0 bases for J; bases not matched to a gene: 3. CDR1 is SGDLS, CDR2 YYNGEE, per germline. The DNA for the CDR3 is TGTGCCAGCAGCGTAGGACTAGCGGGATATAGCACAGATACGCAGTATTTT. Translated: CASSVGLAGYSTDTQYF.

The chain carries TRBV15 and TRBJ2-7; the D is unclear. The V gene lost 4 bases and the J gene lost 0 bases, with 10 bases spanning the gap. The CDR3 sequence is 14 residues long. Looked up from germline, CDR1 is LNHNV and CDR2 is YYDKDF (reference sequence). The CDR3 region is CATSTQVDSYEQYF. The CDR3, as DNA: TGTGCCACCAGCACCCAGGTTGACTCCTACGAGCAGTACTTC.